This is a list of T cell receptor beta chains from one sample in a study of cytomegalovirus exposure and HLA in healthy donors. Repertoires were generated with immunoSEQ multiplex PCR, while TCRdb's copy carries only in-frame clones and drops some. The table has 130,000 to 150,000 clones, roughly 85% seen once; the top ten hold roughly 0.69%. The sample was PBMCs. The receptors were sampled from a male donor in good health and CMV-seronegative. CDR3s include the opening cysteine and the closing phenylalanine or tryptophan. The D gene is left open where the match is weak. Clone size is not always given. Where it is, it says once, few, many or a class for expanded clones.

J gene	clone size	V gene	D gene	CDR3 protein	CDR3 DNA
TRBJ1-5	NA	TRBV10-3	NA	CAISESAGGNQPQHF	TGTGCCATCAGTGAGTCGGCAGGGGGCAATCAGCCCCAGCATTTT
TRBJ1-6	NA	TRBV6-5	TRBD1	CASSQGQGNSPLHF	TGTGCCAGCAGTCAGGGACAGGGGAATTCACCCCTCCACTTT
TRBJ2-1	NA	TRBV5-8	NA	CASSVRDTPYYNEQFF	TGTGCCAGCAGTGTCCGGGACACCCCGTATTACAATGAGCAGTTCTTC
TRBJ2-5	NA	TRBV30	NA	CAWSAPQETQYF	TGTGCCTGGAGTGCCCCTCAAGAGACCCAGTACTTC
TRBJ2-6	NA	TRBV5-4	NA	CATKGGAGNGANVLTF	TGTGCCACCAAAGGGGGGGCCGGGAATGGGGCCAACGTCCTGACTTTC
TRBJ2-3	NA	TRBV7-9	NA	CASTIGRGTDTQYF	TGTGCCAGCACCATCGGCCGGGGCACAGATACGCAGTATTTT
TRBJ2-7	NA	TRBV7-9	NA	CSSSRQAYEQYF	TGTTCCAGCAGTCGACAGGCCTACGAGCAGTACTTC
TRBJ2-4	NA	TRBV7-8	TRBD2	CASSPGEAGGNIQYF	TGTGCCAGCAGCCCGGGAGAAGCGGGGGGTAACATTCAGTACTTC
TRBJ1-4	NA	TRBV19	NA	CASSIQTTATNEKLFF	TGTGCCAGTAGTATCCAGACCACAGCAACTAATGAAAAACTGTTTTTT
TRBJ2-2	few	TRBV19	TRBD2	CASRSSGYSGSTGELFF	TGTGCCAGTAGAAGTAGCGGGTACTCTGGGAGCACCGGGGAGCTGTTTTTT
TRBJ1-2	NA	TRBV19	TRBD1	CASSQGRDSIFVGYTF	TGTGCCAGTAGCCAAGGCCGGGACAGCATTTTCGTTGGCTACACCTTC
TRBJ2-7	NA	TRBV18	NA	CASSPGSSYEQYF	TGTGCCAGCTCACCAGGCAGCTCCTACGAGCAGTACTTC
TRBJ2-1	NA	TRBV7-9	NA	CASSLAAGAMRNEQFF	TGTGCCAGCAGCTTAGCGGCAGGGGCTATGAGAAATGAGCAGTTCTTC
TRBJ2-7	NA	TRBV19	NA	CASSVGGQGIHEQYF	TGTGCCAGTAGTGTAGGAGGGCAGGGGATACACGAGCAGTACTTC
TRBJ2-6	few	TRBV27	NA	CASSFLQGTFGANVLTF	TGTGCCAGCAGTTTCCTACAGGGCACGTTTGGGGCCAACGTCCTGACTTTC
TRBJ2-7	NA	TRBV7-9	NA	CASSITPGGLSYEQYF	TGTGCCAGCAGCATAACTCCCGGGGGGCTCTCCTACGAGCAGTACTTC
TRBJ2-3	NA	TRBV7-3	NA	CASSLRGRGSADTQYF	TGTGCCAGCAGCTTAAGGGGCAGGGGATCGGCAGATACGCAGTATTTT
TRBJ1-2	NA	TRBV10-3	TRBD1	CAISVDRVTYGYTF	TGTGCCATCAGTGTAGACAGGGTAACCTATGGCTACACCTTC
TRBJ2-3	NA	TRBV7-6	TRBD2	CASKMLAGGPDTQYF	TGTGCCAGCAAAATGCTAGCGGGAGGGCCGGATACGCAGTATTTT
TRBJ1-6	NA	TRBV6-5	TRBD1	CASKLTQGFGSPLHF	TGTGCCAGCAAGCTGACACAGGGGTTTGGTTCACCCCTCCACTTT
TRBJ1-1	NA	TRBV5-1	TRBD1	CASSSYGQGNTEAFF	TGCGCCAGCAGCTCTTATGGACAGGGGAACACTGAAGCTTTCTTT
TRBJ2-3	few	TRBV18	TRBD2	CASSPTSGGAADTQYF	TGTGCCAGCTCACCAACTAGCGGGGGGGCAGCAGATACGCAGTATTTT
TRBJ2-5	NA	TRBV9	TRBD2	CASSAGGMETQYF	TGTGCCAGCAGCGCCGGGGGGATGGAGACCCAGTACTTC
TRBJ2-5	NA	TRBV5-1	NA	CASSLGHVQETQYF	TGCGCCAGCAGCCTCGGACACGTCCAAGAGACCCAGTACTTC
TRBJ2-2	NA	TRBV30	NA	CAGSPSGDATGELFF	TGTGCCGGATCCCCTTCAGGGGATGCTACCGGGGAGCTGTTTTTT
TRBJ1-2	NA	TRBV6-1	TRBD1	CASTPDRGKGYGYTF	TGTGCCAGCACCCCGGACAGGGGTAAGGGCTATGGCTACACCTTC
TRBJ1-3	once	TRBV7-8	NA	CASSPRSRGNTIYF	TGTGCCAGCAGCCCCCGGTCCCGGGGAAACACCATATATTTT
TRBJ2-2	NA	TRBV11-2	NA	CASAPNPGIDGELFF	TGTGCCAGCGCACCGAACCCGGGTATAGACGGGGAGCTGTTTTTT
TRBJ2-1	NA	TRBV7-2	NA	CASSSNHEQFF	TGTGCCAGCAGCTCTAACCATGAGCAGTTCTTC
TRBJ1-1	NA	TRBV9	NA	CASSGSLDRGTEAFF	TGTGCCAGCAGCGGATCACTTGACCGGGGGACTGAAGCTTTCTTT
TRBJ1-1	few	TRBV11-2	NA	CASSSGLKPNTEAFF	TGTGCCAGCAGCTCAGGACTGAAACCGAACACTGAAGCTTTCTTT
TRBJ2-1	once	TRBV7-3	TRBD2	CASSWSGRYNNEQFF	TGTGCCAGCAGCTGGAGCGGGAGGTATAACAATGAGCAGTTCTTC
TRBJ2-7	NA	TRBV5-8	TRBD2	CASSMTSGHEQYF	TGTGCCAGCAGCATGACTAGCGGGCACGAGCAGTACTTC
TRBJ1-2	NA	TRBV7-9	TRBD1	CASSWTGAYGYTF	TGTGCCAGCAGCTGGACAGGGGCCTATGGCTACACCTTC
TRBJ2-3	NA	TRBV15	TRBD2	CATSRGTSGSRADTQYF	TGTGCCACCAGCAGGGGGACTAGCGGGAGTAGGGCAGATACGCAGTATTTT
TRBJ2-7	NA	TRBV6-5	TRBD2	CASSPTGTKHYEQYF	TGTGCCAGCAGCCCGACCGGGACTAAACACTACGAGCAGTACTTC
TRBJ1-1	NA	TRBV7-6	NA	CASAAGLNTEAFF	TGTGCCAGCGCAGCGGGCTTGAACACTGAAGCTTTCTTT
TRBJ2-7	NA	TRBV7-9	NA	CASSSPREEVSYEQYF	TGTGCCAGCAGCTCGCCCCGAGAGGAGGTGTCCTACGAGCAGTACTTC
TRBJ2-1	NA	TRBV6-6	NA	CASSSLDVVGEQFF	TGTGCCAGCAGTTCCTTAGATGTGGTCGGTGAGCAGTTCTTC
TRBJ1-1	NA	TRBV5-4	NA	CASSLAGSDEAFF	TGTGCCAGCAGCTTGGCAGGCTCGGATGAAGCTTTCTTT
TRBJ2-7	NA	TRBV6-5	TRBD2	CASGFSGRREQYF	TGTGCCAGCGGATTTAGCGGGAGACGAGAGCAGTACTTC
TRBJ1-1	few	TRBV5-1	TRBD1	CASSLRQGNEAFF	TGCGCCAGCAGCCTACGACAGGGAAATGAAGCTTTCTTT
TRBJ1-6	NA	TRBV6-5	NA	CASRVGREGSPLHF	TGTGCCAGCAGAGTAGGGCGGGAAGGTTCACCCCTCCACTTT
TRBJ2-7	NA	TRBV7-9	TRBD2	CASSRFGTSGTYEQYF	TGTGCCAGCAGCCGATTCGGGACTAGCGGAACCTACGAGCAGTACTTC